These 15 T cell receptor beta chains came from one sample sequenced in a study of T cell repertoires in cytomegalovirus infection. TCRdb called the reads again in MiXCR, with one record for every CDR3 protein. Of about 490,000 distinct CDR3 sequences detected, 16% appear once; the ten largest clones hold about 24%. The source material was CD8+ T cells from PBMCs. These receptor sequences come from a human donor in good health (CMV status not recorded). Some clones in this sample may be carry-over from other donors' samples.

Only a few counts were recorded for this clonotype. The chain couples TRBV3-1 to TRBJ2-7; TRBD2 matches 11 bases. V lost 6 bases, J lost 3 bases, and 7 bases stayed unmatched. The germline V gene encodes CDR1 LGHDT and CDR2 YNNKEL (reference sequence). This CDR3 contains 15 residues. Written as DNA, the CDR3 is TGTGCCAGCAGTCCTCTAGCGGGGGGTATCTACGAGCAGTACTTC. This encodes CASSPLAGGIYEQYF.

This clonotype was picked up many times. The chain joins TRBV7-8 to TRBJ2-1, with TRBD2 matching 7 bases. Trimming took 1 base from V and 6 from J; bases not matched to a gene: 9. Germline lookup yields CDR1 SGHVS and CDR2 FQNEAQ. This CDR3 has 16 amino acids. The CDR3 spells CASSLVFREVPNEQFF. CDR3 bases: TGTGCCAGCAGCTTAGTATTCCGGGAGGTTCCCAATGAGCAGTTCTTC.

The V and J genes are TRBV11-2 and TRBJ2-3; D is unclear. The CDR3 runs to 12 residues. Germline V gene data show CDR1 as SGHAT and CDR2 as FQNNGV. V lost 5 bases, J lost 6 bases, and 9 bases lay in between. The CDR3 DNA sequence: TGTGCCAGCAGCCCCAAGTGGGATACGCAGTATTTT. It encodes CASSPKWDTQYF.

This clonotype was counted only a few times. V gene TRBV4-1 combines with J gene TRBJ2-3, with TRBD2 identical over 7 bases. The CDR3 spans 15 residues. V was pared by 0 bases and J by 5 bases, with 5 bases of the junction left unmatched. The germline V gene has CDR1 MGHRA and CDR2 YSYEKL. CDR3 nucleotide sequence: TGCGCCAGCAGCCAAGAGGGGGGGGAGGTAGATACGCAGTATTTT. This codes for CASSQEGGEVDTQYF.

The sample holds many counts of this clonotype. The rearrangement joins TRBV11-2 to TRBJ2-1; 7 bases fit TRBD2. The CDR3 has 16 residues. Germline-derived CDR1 and CDR2 are SGHAT and FQNNGV. Trimming removed 1 base from V and 5 bases from J; junction bases left unmatched: 8. The DNA of the CDR3 is TGTGCCAGCAGCTTAGTCCGGGGGGAGGCGGACAATGAGCAGTTCTTC. This translates into CASSLVRGEADNEQFF.

This clonotype was counted ten times or more. V is TRBV4-1 and J is TRBJ2-3; a possible D gene is TRBD1 (5 bases). V gave up 4 bases and J gave up 5 bases, with 16 bases separating them. Per germline, CDR1 MGHRA and CDR2 YSYEKL. The CDR3 spans 15 residues. The CDR3 coding sequence is TGCGCCAGCAGCCCGATGGACAATCCGCAAGATACGCAGTATTTT. Amino acid sequence: CASSPMDNPQDTQYF.

V is TRBV20-1 and J is TRBJ1-3; perhaps TRBD1 as D (5 bases). Germline CDR1 reads DFQATT; CDR2 reads SNEGSKA (reference sequence). The germline V and J ends were trimmed by 2 bases and 2 bases, with 13 bases remaining between them. The CDR3 length is 15 residues. CDR3: CSARSLGAAGNTIYF. In nucleotides, the CDR3 is TGCAGTGCTAGATCCCTCGGGGCGGCTGGAAACACCATATATTTT.

The chain carries TRBV28 and TRBJ1-5; D is undetermined. Germline loops: CDR1 MDHEN, CDR2 SYDVKM. The CDR3 spans 17 residues. Trimming pared 3 bases from V and 6 bases from J, leaving 21 bases between. The DNA for the CDR3 is TGTGCCAGCAGTTTTGGTGTGTTAGCGGGCGCGGGTCAGCCCCAGCATTTT. It codes for CASSFGVLAGAGQPQHF.

The sample holds one count of this clonotype. The rearrangement links TRBV14 to TRBJ2-3, with a tentative D call TRBD1 (6 bases). From germline, CDR1 is SGHDN and CDR2 FVKESK. The CDR3 is 17 residues long. V was cut by 4 bases and J by 1 base, with 18 bases left in between. CDR3 sequence: CASSRRPIPGGTDTQYF. The CDR3 region has the DNA TGTGCCAGCAGCCGCAGACCTATTCCAGGGGGCACAGATACGCAGTATTTT.

The chain is built from TRBV29-1 and TRBJ2-2; 7 positions agree with TRBD2. Trimming removed 6 bases from V and 5 bases from J; junction bases left unmatched: 9. The CDR3 is 14 amino acids. The germline gives CDR1 SQVTM, CDR2 ANQGSEA. CDR3 coding DNA: TGCAGCGTCCCCGCGGGGGTCGGAACCGGGGAGCTGTTTTTT. Residues: CSVPAGVGTGELFF.

The V call is TRBV4-1, the J call TRBJ2-5; 10 bases fit TRBD2. This CDR3 contains 16 residues. Germline lookup yields CDR1 MGHRA and CDR2 YSYEKL. Trimming took 4 bases from V and 7 from J; bases not matched to a gene: 12. The CDR3 nucleotides read TGCGCCAGCAGCCGCCGAGGGAGCGGGGGGGAAGTGACCCAGTACTTC. Its protein product is CASSRRGSGGEVTQYF.

Remarks on this clonotype: A much larger clone lies a single base off, so this may be a read error. The V call is TRBV11-2, the J call TRBJ1-6; D uncertain. The V gene's germline CDR1 is SGHAT and CDR2 FQNNGV. The CDR3 loop spans 12 amino acids. V was clipped by 4 bases and J by 7 bases, with 5 bases between them. DNA for the CDR3: TGTGCCAGCAGCTACGTGAATTCACCCCTCCACTTT. Translated: CASSYVNSPLHF.

This clonotype came up many times. The CDR3 DNA is TGTGCCAGCAGTGAATCGGGGAACAGGTACAATGAGCAGTTCTTC. Encoded protein: CASSESGNRYNEQFF. This chain uses TRBV25-1 with TRBJ2-1, with D perhaps TRBD1 or TRBD2 (5 bases each). The CDR3 runs 15 residues. V gave up 1 base and J gave up 4 bases, with 11 bases separating them. Germline assignment: CDR1 MGHDK and CDR2 SYGVNS.

This clonotype was counted many times. This chain connects TRBV29-1 to TRBJ2-1; unclear D gene. Germline V gene lookup returns CDR1 SQVTM and CDR2 ANQGSEA. V dropped 0 bases and J dropped 6 bases, with 12 bases sitting between them. The CDR3 is 14 residues long. This chain's CDR3 is CSVEDESEFNEQFF. The CDR3 coding sequence is TGCAGCGTTGAAGATGAAAGTGAATTCAATGAGCAGTTCTTC.

This clonotype was seen repeatedly, ten times or more. The rearrangement joins TRBV7-9 to TRBJ2-7, with a weak D call TRBD2 (6 bases). The CDR3 extends over 14 amino acids. Looked up from germline, CDR1 is SEHNR and CDR2 is FQNEAQ (reference sequence). V gave up 5 bases and J gave up 2 bases, with 13 bases separating them. The CDR3, as DNA: TGTGCCAGCAGCCCCCGACTAGGGGCCTACGAGCAGTACTTC. Its translation: CASSPRLGAYEQYF.